Shown below are 27 T cell receptor beta chains from a single sample sequenced in a study of long-term antiretroviral therapy in people with HIV (dated by TCRdb to between 2021 and 2023). The immunoSEQ hsTCRB v3.0 assay was used at survey level resolution to sequence the TRB variable region. TCRdb mirrors the immuneACCESS table, restricted to in-frame sequences. Some clones are absent from its copies; in checked studies, under half trace to an unresolved V gene, and the reason for the others is unknown. The sample contains around 23,000 clones, approximately 80% of them found a single time. Around 19% of the sample is held by the ten biggest clonotypes. Sequencing used unsorted PBMCs, obtained 0.5 years before starting antiretroviral therapy. All receptors come from a man aged 40-49 years with HIV.

This rearrangement joins TRBV2 to TRBJ2-7, with D unclear. Trimming left V 6 bases short and J 5 bases short, with 17 bases between. CDR1 and CDR2 (germline): SNHLY, FYNNEI. This CDR3 has 14 residues. The CDR3 DNA is TGTGCCAGCAGCAAGACTCCCGTCGTGGACGAGCAGTACTTC. This sequence encodes CASSKTPVVDEQYF.

The chain is built from TRBV6-5 and TRBJ2-3; 8 nucleotides agree with TRBD2. This CDR3 has 15 residues. The V gene's germline CDR1 is MNHEY and CDR2 SVGAGI. V trimming: 2 bases; J trimming: 8 bases; junction bases outside the gene matches: 9. The chain's CDR3 is CASSYPGLVGRTQYF. In nucleotides, the CDR3 is TGTGCCAGCAGTTACCCGGGACTAGTGGGGCGTACGCAGTATTTT.

The chain couples TRBV18 to TRBJ1-1; 9 nucleotides line up with TRBD1. Germline assignment: CDR1 KGHSH and CDR2 LQKENI. The CDR3 has 18 residues. Unmatched junction bases numbered 11, after V lost 3 bases and J lost 0 bases. Here the CDR3 reads CASSPWDRALFMNTEAFF. The CDR3 DNA sequence: TGTGCCAGCTCACCTTGGGACAGGGCGTTGTTCATGAACACTGAAGCTTTCTTT.

The chain carries TRBV7-9 and TRBJ2-3; no firm D call. Trimming took 3 bases from V and 7 from J, leaving 8 bases between them. The CDR3 extends over 12 amino acids. CDR1 is SEHNR and CDR2 is FQNEAQ in the germline V gene (reference sequence). CDR3 protein: CASSFLFHTQYF. The DNA for the CDR3 is TGTGCCAGCAGCTTTCTTTTTCATACGCAGTATTTT.

The chain employs TRBV7-3 and TRBJ2-1, with D possibly being TRBD1 (5 bases). Germline loops: CDR1 SGHTA, CDR2 FQGTGA. This CDR3 is built from 16 residues. The V end was cut by 6 bases, the J end by 4 bases, with 19 bases between. Here the CDR3 reads CASSAQGSGVYNEQFF. CDR3 sequence (DNA): TGTGCCAGCAGTGCCCAGGGCAGTGGGGTGTACAATGAGCAGTTCTTC.

The DNA of the CDR3 is TGTGCCAGCAGCGCTCTAGCGGGGTCCGATGAGCAGTTCTTC. Encoded protein: CASSALAGSDEQFF. The chain employs TRBV7-9 and TRBJ2-1, with 9 nucleotides matching TRBD2. The length of the CDR3 is 14 residues. Germline V gene sequence: CDR1 SEHNR, CDR2 FQNEAQ (reference sequence). V lost 5 bases, J lost 8 bases, and 7 bases stayed unmatched.

CDR3 nucleotide sequence: TGTGCCAGCAGCCCGGACACCGGGGGTGGCGGGGAGCTGTTTTTT. Encoded protein: CASSPDTGGGGELFF. J is TRBJ2-2 and V is TRBV9, with D perhaps matching TRBD2 (6 bases). The V gene lost 4 bases and the J gene lost 7 bases, with 17 bases spanning the gap. The CDR3 contains 15 residues. Per the germline V gene, CDR1 is SGDLS and CDR2 is YYNGEE.

This clone was counted a few times. The chain links TRBV28 to TRBJ2-3; 7 bases match TRBD1. The J segment lost 1 base and the V segment lost 7 bases, leaving 8 bases of the junction unmatched. CDR1 and CDR2 from the germline V gene are MDHEN and SYDVKM. This CDR3 is built from 15 residues. The CDR3 bases are TGTGCCAGCAACAACCGGGACAGCGGCACAGATACGCAGTATTTT. Residues: CASNNRDSGTDTQYF.

The chain carries TRBV4-3 and TRBJ2-2; D possibly corresponds to TRBD1 (5 bases). The germline V gene encodes CDR1 LGHNA and CDR2 YSLEER. The CDR3 has 16 amino acids. Trimming left V 1 base short and J 1 base short, with 10 bases between. The CDR3 DNA reads as TGCGCCAGCAGCCAAGGGCAGGGTATGAACACCGGGGAGCTGTTTTTT. It translates to CASSQGQGMNTGELFF.

The V gene is TRBV7-2, the J gene TRBJ2-3, with D unclear. V was trimmed by 1 base and J by 2 bases, leaving 10 bases between them. There are 15 residues in the CDR3. Germline V gene sequence: CDR1 SGHTA, CDR2 FQGNSA. The CDR3 nucleotides are TGTGCCAGCAGCTTAGATTTGGTGGTCACAGATACGCAGTATTTT. Encoded protein: CASSLDLVVTDTQYF.

The J gene is TRBJ2-3, the V gene TRBV2, with D unclear. This CDR3 spans 14 amino acids. CDR1 and CDR2 from the germline V gene are SNHLY and FYNNEI. V was pared by 3 bases and J by 2 bases, with 9 bases between. The CDR3 loop reads CASSDAAPTDTQYF. The CDR3 nucleotides read TGTGCCAGCAGTGACGCGGCCCCCACAGATACGCAGTATTTT.

The chain joins TRBV7-6 to TRBJ2-2, with D possibly TRBD2 on 6 matching bases. Germline assignment: CDR1 SGHVS and CDR2 FNYEAQ. CDR3 size: 15 residues. Between the trimmed V and J ends, which lost 6 bases and 3 bases, there was a span of 14 bases. The CDR3 DNA reads as TGTGCCAGCAGATCCATGGGGGGTTACACCGGGGAGCTGTTTTTT. It encodes CASRSMGGYTGELFF.

DNA of the CDR3: TGTGCCAGCAGCTTCAGGGGATCTCGGGAGACCCAGTACTTC. Translated, it gives CASSFRGSRETQYF. The chain recombines TRBV5-6 with TRBJ2-5; perhaps TRBD1 as D (6 bases). The germline CDR1 and CDR2 sequences are SGHDT and YYEEEE. V lost 2 bases to trimming and J lost 5 bases, with 13 bases between them. This CDR3 spans 14 amino acids.

The chain employs TRBV28 and TRBJ1-3; no clear D. The length of the CDR3 is 15 residues. With 5 bases removed from V and 9 bases from J, the gap between germline ends came to 20 bases. From germline, CDR1 is MDHEN and CDR2 SYDVKM. Written as DNA, the CDR3 is TGTGCCAGCAGTCCCGAAGTGTTACCTGGTGGCACCATATATTTT. This encodes CASSPEVLPGGTIYF.

CDR3 nucleotide sequence: TGTGCCAGTAGTGCGACGATGAACACTGAAGCTTTCTTT. As protein: CASSATMNTEAFF. The chain employs TRBV19 and TRBJ1-1; D ambiguous. Germline V CDR1 and CDR2: LNHDA, SQIVND (reference sequence). V lost 5 bases and J 0 bases, leaving 7 bases between the germline ends. The CDR3 covers 13 residues. The whole variable domain, filled in from reference TRBV19 and TRBJ1-1, reads DGGITQSPKYLFRKEGQNVTLSCEQNLNHDAMYWYRQDPGQGLRLIYYSQIVNDFQKGDIAEGYSVSREKKESFPLTVTSAQKNPTAFYLCASSATMNTEAFFGQGTRLTVV.

V is TRBV11-2 and J is TRBJ1-2, with 8 bases that match TRBD1. The germline V gene encodes CDR1 SGHAT and CDR2 FQNNGV. The junction had 4 bases not matched to a gene; V was cut back by 5 bases and J by 2 bases. CDR3 length equals 14 residues. CDR3: CASSLWTGNYGYTF. The CDR3 bases are TGTGCCAGCAGCCTATGGACAGGGAACTATGGCTACACCTTC. Variable domain in full (rest from reference TRBV11-2 and TRBJ1-2): EAGVAQSPRYKIIEKRQSVAFWCNPISGHATLYWYQQILGQGPKLLIQFQNNGVVDDSQLPKDRFSAERLKGVDSTLKIQPAKLEDSAVYLCASSLWTGNYGYTFGSGTRLTVV.

This CDR3 reads CASSHLQGKYEQFF. CDR3 bases: TGCGCCAGCAGCCACTTACAGGGAAAGTATGAGCAGTTCTTC. The chain carries TRBV4-3 and TRBJ2-1, with D maybe TRBD1 (6 bases). The CDR3 covers 14 residues. Germline values: CDR1 LGHNA, CDR2 YSLEER. V was trimmed by 3 bases and J by 8 bases, leaving 14 bases between them.

V is TRBV9 and J is TRBJ2-5, with TRBD1 matching 10 bases. The germline CDR1 and CDR2 sequences are SGDLS and YYNGEE. The CDR3 runs 16 residues. Trimming cost V 2 bases and J 4 bases; bases outside gene matches: 8. DNA for the CDR3: TGTGCCAGCAGCGTGGGGGACAGGGGATTAAGAGAGACCCAGTACTTC. Protein sequence: CASSVGDRGLRETQYF.

V is TRBV30 and J is TRBJ2-7; D is unresolved. In germline, CDR1 is GTSNPN, CDR2 SVGIG (reference sequence). This CDR3 has 15 residues. Trimming cost V 2 bases and J 2 bases, with 16 bases left between them. The CDR3 loop reads CAWSPKAHRPYEQYF. The CDR3 coding sequence is TGTGCCTGGAGTCCCAAGGCCCACCGTCCCTACGAGCAGTACTTC.

This chain joins TRBV4-3 and TRBJ1-5; possible D gene TRBD1, 5 bases. Per germline, CDR1 LGHNA and CDR2 YSLEER. V was pared by 4 bases and J by 2 bases, with 18 bases between. This CDR3 is built from 17 residues. DNA for the CDR3: TGCGCCAGCAGCCCGGGACCCCCGGGGGATGGCAATCAGCCCCAGCATTTT. It yields the protein CASSPGPPGDGNQPQHF.

J is TRBJ1-5 and V is TRBV5-6; 8 nucleotides agree with TRBD1. Germline V gives CDR1 SGHDT, CDR2 YYEEEE. V was pared by 4 bases and J by 4 bases, with 10 bases of the junction left unmatched. This CDR3 spans 16 amino acids. The CDR3 region is CASSPGQGRPNQPQHF. DNA of the CDR3: TGTGCCAGCAGCCCCGGACAGGGTCGCCCTAATCAGCCCCAGCATTTT.

CDR3 sequence (DNA): TGTGTGGGCGGTCTAGGGAGCTACACCTTC. Residues: CVGGLGSYTF. V gene TRBV30 combines with J gene TRBJ1-2; D is unclear. The germline V gene has CDR1 GTSNPN and CDR2 SVGIG (reference sequence). The CDR3 runs to 10 residues. Based on the CDR3 plus reference TRBV30 and TRBJ1-2, the full variable domain is SQTIHQWPATLVQPVGSPLSLECTVEGTSNPNLYWYRQAAGRGLQLLFYSVGIGQISSEVPQNLSASRPQDRQFILSSKKLLLSDSGFYLCVGGLGSYTFGSGTRLTVV.

The chain combines TRBV7-2 with TRBJ2-5, with TRBD2 matching 8 bases. CDR3 size: 16 residues. CDR1 and CDR2 from the germline V gene are SGHTA and FQGNSA. The V segment lost 0 bases and the J segment 5 bases; nucleotides outside the gene matches: 8. CDR3 sequence reads: CASSLASERGWETQYF. The CDR3 nucleotides are TGTGCCAGCAGCTTAGCTTCGGAGCGGGGGTGGGAGACCCAGTACTTC.

This clone was observed a handful of times. This rearrangement joins TRBV9 to TRBJ1-2; D is unresolved. The CDR3 extends over 14 amino acids. Looked up from germline, CDR1 is SGDLS and CDR2 is YYNGEE. Trimming cost V 4 bases and J 1 base, with 11 bases left between them. The CDR3 reads CASSPWESNYGYTF. The CDR3 DNA sequence: TGTGCCAGCAGCCCCTGGGAGAGTAACTATGGCTACACCTTC.

This rearrangement joins TRBV6-1 to TRBJ2-6, with unresolved D. CDR3 size: 17 residues. The V end lost 2 bases, the J end lost 4 bases, and 15 bases lay between the germline ends. Germline V lookup: CDR1 MNHNS, CDR2 SASEGT. The CDR3 DNA sequence: TGTGCCAGCAGTGAACCCCCGCAACTGGCAGGGGCCAACGTCCTGACTTTC. It yields the protein CASSEPPQLAGANVLTF.

This sequence joins TRBV5-1 and TRBJ1-2; 8 nucleotides align to TRBD1. Per germline, CDR1 SGHRS and CDR2 YFSETQ. V lost 4 bases to trimming and J lost 4 bases; unmatched junction nucleotides: 9. This CDR3 has 15 residues. Here the CDR3 reads CASSPDGTGSYGYTF. CDR3 DNA: TGCGCCAGCAGCCCGGACGGGACAGGTTCCTATGGCTACACCTTC.

The chain is built from TRBV2 and TRBJ1-5; 8 nucleotides agree with TRBD1. V dropped 6 bases and J dropped 3; count of bases not matched to a gene: 7. The germline V gene encodes CDR1 SNHLY and CDR2 FYNNEI. The CDR3 loop spans 15 amino acids. Here the CDR3 reads CASSVQGALNQPQHF. The CDR3 DNA follows: TGTGCCAGCAGCGTCCAGGGGGCCCTCAATCAGCCCCAGCATTTT.